This T cell receptor beta chain was captured by sequencing in a study of blood T cell repertoires in COVID-19. At the level of the study: Donors in the United States, Italy and Spain gave samples during acute or convalescent COVID-19. T cells, B-cell-depleted T cells, or PBMCs provided the cDNA or gDNA that served as material.

Original processing methods: The assay estimated nucleated cells by amplifying reference gene primers. TCRdb keeps only in-frame clones here, not all; method: immunoSEQ multiplex PCR. The V and J calls and clone size are taken from that table; D and trimming were inferred from the DNA. Of 27,000 or so clones listed, around 90% are singletons. V was cut by 6 bases and J by 7 bases, with 13 bases left in between. The CDR3 is made up of 13 amino acids. The sequence derives from a human donor in a cohort sampled during active COVID-19. This chain connects TRBV12-3 or TRBV12-4 to TRBJ2-1, with D possibly matching TRBD2 (6 bases). The sample consisted of peripheral blood. CDR3 residues: CASSPVGRNEQFF. In nucleotides, the CDR3 is TGTGCCAGCAGCCCCGTGGGGAGGAATGAGCAGTTCTTC.